Below are 27 T cell receptor beta chains sequenced from a single sample in a study of early T cells in non-severe SARS-CoV-2 infection. Using its own MiXCR run on the 5' RACE reads, TCRdb lists one record per CDR3 protein. The sample carries 65,000 to 85,000 distinct CDR3 sequences, 15% to 17% recorded once. The sequenced sample was whole blood. All receptors derive from an adult who was a healthcare worker with PCR-confirmed SARS-CoV-2 infection or an uninfected control (not recorded which).

J is TRBJ1-1 and V is TRBV9; D gene unclear. Trimming took off 2 bases at V and 5 bases at J, with 16 bases between the two ends. Per the germline V gene, CDR1 is SGDLS and CDR2 is YYNGEE. The CDR3 contains 15 residues. CDR3 amino acids: CASSVEPSGGTEAFF. The CDR3 DNA reads as TGTGCCAGCAGCGTGGAGCCCAGTGGTGGAACTGAAGCTTTCTTT.

This clonotype was recorded many times. CDR3 sequence reads: CASSLDTGYYEQYF. CDR3 nucleotides: TGTGCCAGCAGTCTAGACACGGGGTACTACGAGCAGTACTTC. J is TRBJ2-7 and V is TRBV28; a possible D gene is TRBD2 (5 bases). The germline CDR1 and CDR2 sequences are MDHEN and SYDVKM. Trimming removed 5 bases from V and 3 bases from J, with 14 bases in between. The CDR3 is 14 amino acids. Supplemented by reference TRBV28 and TRBJ2-7, the full variable domain reads DVKVTQSSRYLVKRTGEKVFLECVQDMDHENMFWYRQDPGLGLRLIYFSYDVKMKEKGDIPEGYSVSREKKERFSLILESASTNQTSMYLCASSLDTGYYEQYFGPGTRLTVT.

This clonotype was counted a few times. The CDR3 DNA sequence: TGCGCCAGCAGCCAAGGTCGAGGGGGCCGCTACAATGAGCAGTTCTTC. This encodes CASSQGRGGRYNEQFF. This chain links TRBV4-1 with TRBJ2-1; 7 nucleotides align to TRBD1. CDR1 and CDR2 from the germline V gene are MGHRA and YSYEKL. The length of the CDR3 is 16 residues. The junction had 6 bases not matched to a gene; V was cut back by 1 base and J by 3 bases.

V is TRBV5-1 and J is TRBJ2-7; tentatively, D is TRBD1 (6 bases). The V and J ends lost 0 bases and 7 bases respectively, with 8 bases between them. The length of the CDR3 is 12 residues. Germline CDR1 is SGHRS and CDR2 is YFSETQ. The CDR3 coding sequence is TGCGCCAGCAGCTTGGAGGGGGTGGAGCAGTACTTC. Protein product: CASSLEGVEQYF.

This chain joins TRBV4-2 and TRBJ2-2; D is possibly TRBD1 (6 bases). Per germline, CDR1 LGHNA and CDR2 YNFKEQ. The germline V and J ends were trimmed by 5 bases and 0 bases, with 10 bases remaining between them. The CDR3 covers 15 residues. In DNA form, the CDR3 reads TGTGCCAGCAGCAGGTACAGGGCGAACACCGGGGAGCTGTTTTTT. Protein product: CASSRYRANTGELFF.

This clonotype was counted only a few times. The chain has TRBV7-2 and TRBJ2-2, with a possible D match to TRBD1 (6 bases). Germline CDR1 SGHTA, CDR2 FQGNSA. Trimming left V 5 bases short and J 7 bases short, with 17 bases between. This CDR3 has 15 residues. CDR3 coding DNA: TGTGCCAGCAGCGGTAACCAGGGGCGCAGCGGGGAGCTGTTTTTT. It codes for CASSGNQGRSGELFF. The entire variable domain, with the rest obtained from reference TRBV7-2 and TRBJ2-2, is as follows: GAGVSQSPSNKVTEKGKDVELRCDPISGHTALYWYRQSLGQGLEFLIYFQGNSAPDKSGLPSDRFSAERTGGSVSTLTIQRTQQEDSAVYLCASSGNQGRSGELFFGEGSRLTVL.

The chain carries TRBV28 and TRBJ1-6, with a possible D match to TRBD1 (5 bases). The V gene lost 3 bases and the J gene lost 3 bases, with 6 bases spanning the gap. The germline CDR1 and CDR2 sequences are MDHEN and SYDVKM. The CDR3 is 14 amino acids. This CDR3 reads CASSFQGYNSPLHF. CDR3 coding DNA: TGTGCCAGCAGTTTTCAGGGCTATAATTCACCCCTCCACTTT.

This clonotype turned up a few times. This sequence joins TRBV5-1 and TRBJ2-7; possible D gene TRBD1, 6 bases. The CDR3 consists of 14 residues. Trimming removed 2 bases at V and 3 bases at J, with 12 bases between. Germline V gene sequence: CDR1 SGHRS, CDR2 YFSETQ. The CDR3 nucleotides are TGCGCCAGCAGCTTAGGACAGAACTACTACGAGCAGTACTTC. Protein product: CASSLGQNYYEQYF.

V and J are TRBV7-9 and TRBJ1-2, with D uncertain. Germline CDR1 reads SEHNR; CDR2 reads FQNEAQ (reference sequence). V shed 3 bases and J shed 3 bases, with 8 bases lying between them. The CDR3 runs 13 residues. The CDR3 DNA follows: TGTGCCAGCAGCTTTAAAGATTACTATGGCTACACCTTC. Translated, it gives CASSFKDYYGYTF.

In its sample, this clonotype was seen many times. The J gene is TRBJ2-7, the V gene TRBV29-1; D might be TRBD2 (5 bases). The germline gives CDR1 SQVTM, CDR2 ANQGSEA. The V and J ends lost 3 bases and 3 bases respectively, with 9 bases between them. The length of the CDR3 is 12 residues. This CDR3 is CSVEDGDYEQYF. DNA of the CDR3: TGCAGCGTTGAGGACGGGGACTACGAGCAGTACTTC.

This clonotype was counted only a few times. The rearrangement joins TRBV7-3 to TRBJ2-3; either TRBD1 or TRBD2 may fit D (6 bases each). CDR3 length: 14 amino acids. Germline CDR1 and CDR2: SGHTA and FQGTGA. With 5 bases removed from V and 2 bases from J, the gap between germline ends came to 11 bases. This CDR3 reads CASSRGGPTDTQYF. CDR3 sequence (DNA): TGTGCCAGCAGCAGAGGGGGGCCCACAGATACGCAGTATTTT.

This clonotype was counted a few times. CDR3 sequence: CASSQFTVTSGRAKNIQYF. Written as DNA, the CDR3 is TGCGCCAGCAGCCAGTTCACCGTGACTAGCGGGAGAGCCAAAAACATTCAGTACTTC. J is TRBJ2-4 and V is TRBV4-1, with 12 positions matching TRBD2. The CDR3 covers 19 residues. V trimming: 3 bases; J trimming: 0 bases; junction bases outside the gene matches: 9. CDR1 is MGHRA and CDR2 is YSYEKL in the germline V gene.

The chain's CDR3 is CASSEQGANEKLFF. As DNA, the CDR3 is TGTGCCAGCAGTGAACAGGGTGCTAATGAAAAACTGTTTTTT. V and J are TRBV2 and TRBJ1-4, with D possibly matching TRBD1 (5 bases). V shed 2 bases and J shed 3 bases, with 7 bases lying between them. CDR3 length equals 14 residues. The germline V gene has CDR1 SNHLY and CDR2 FYNNEI.

The count of this clonotype is one. This sequence joins TRBV7-9 and TRBJ2-3, with D perhaps TRBD2 (5 bases). Trimming shortened V by 1 base and J by 0 bases, and 14 bases separated the two germline ends. The CDR3 loop spans 17 amino acids. The germline V gene encodes CDR1 SEHNR and CDR2 FQNEAQ (reference sequence). The CDR3 here is CASSLGAEAESTDTQYF. The CDR3 bases are TGTGCCAGCAGCTTAGGGGCTGAAGCGGAGAGCACAGATACGCAGTATTTT.

V is TRBV7-2 and J is TRBJ2-1, with unresolved D. The V end was cut by 3 bases, the J end by 0 bases, with 6 bases between. Germline V gene lookup returns CDR1 SGHTA and CDR2 FQGNSA. CDR3 length: 14 residues. CDR3 amino acids: CASSFGPSYNEQFF. Written as DNA, the CDR3 is TGTGCCAGCAGCTTCGGCCCCTCCTACAATGAGCAGTTCTTC.

The chain joins TRBV5-1 to TRBJ1-1, with 7 bases aligning to TRBD1. The ends lost 4 bases at V and 1 base at J; junction bases unmatched: 7. This CDR3 contains 15 residues. Germline V gives CDR1 SGHRS, CDR2 YFSETQ. The CDR3 protein is CASSPGDSRNTEAFF. DNA of the CDR3: TGCGCCAGCAGCCCGGGGGACAGTCGGAACACTGAAGCTTTCTTT.

The CDR3 spells CASSWTTSWYEQYF. CDR3 nucleotide sequence: TGTGCCAGCAGCTGGACGACTAGCTGGTACGAGCAGTACTTC. This rearrangement joins TRBV7-9 to TRBJ2-7, with 7 bases lining up with TRBD2. CDR1 is SEHNR and CDR2 is FQNEAQ in the germline V gene (reference sequence). With 4 bases clipped from V and 4 bases from J, the junction kept 7 bases outside the gene matches. The CDR3 consists of 14 residues.

This clonotype has ten or more counts. This chain connects TRBV29-1 to TRBJ1-2; a weak D match, TRBD1 (5 bases). Trimming left V 4 bases short and J 2 bases short, with 8 bases between. This CDR3 spans 12 amino acids. Germline assignment: CDR1 SQVTM and CDR2 ANQGSEA. The CDR3 nucleotides are TGCAGCGTTGGTGGGGGAAACTATGGCTACACCTTC. Its translation is CSVGGGNYGYTF.

This clonotype was detected many times. V is TRBV3-1 and J is TRBJ1-3; weak D call: TRBD1 (5 bases). Germline CDR1 LGHDT, CDR2 YNNKEL (reference sequence). Trimming pared 0 bases from V and 6 bases from J, leaving 15 bases between. The CDR3 covers 16 residues. The chain's CDR3 is CASSQDGEGAENTIYF. CDR3 in DNA: TGTGCCAGCAGCCAAGACGGCGAAGGGGCTGAAAACACCATATATTTT.

Ten or more counts support this clonotype. The chain joins TRBV11-2 to TRBJ2-5, with 7 bases that match TRBD2. The V gene end was trimmed by 2 bases and the J gene end by 2 bases; junction bases not matched to a gene: 14. The CDR3 contains 18 residues. Germline V gene lookup returns CDR1 SGHAT and CDR2 FQNNGV. The CDR3, as DNA: TGTGCCAGCAGCTTATCAACGGGCGGGGGTCTGCGACAAGAGACCCAGTACTTC. The encoded protein is CASSLSTGGGLRQETQYF.

This clonotype was detected many times. The chain combines TRBV5-4 with TRBJ1-2; TRBD1 agrees at 7 bases. Losses at the gene ends were 4 bases for V and 2 bases for J; bases not matched to a gene: 5. The length of the CDR3 is 14 residues. Germline CDR1 SGHNT, CDR2 YYREEE (reference sequence). The CDR3 sequence is CASSGGQPNYGYTF. Written as DNA, the CDR3 is TGTGCCAGCAGCGGGGGACAGCCAAACTATGGCTACACCTTC.

The rearrangement joins TRBV19 to TRBJ2-7, with TRBD1 matching 7 bases. CDR1 is LNHDA, CDR2 SQIVND, per germline (reference sequence). The CDR3 runs to 14 residues. V lost 8 bases to trimming and J lost 5 bases; unmatched junction nucleotides: 12. The CDR3 DNA reads as TGTGCCAGTGGGTGGACAGGCGAGTTCGACGAGCAGTACTTC. Residues: CASGWTGEFDEQYF.

The sample holds many counts of this clonotype. The chain has TRBV7-2 and TRBJ1-4; 12 bases are a match to TRBD1. CDR3 size: 14 residues. V lost 5 bases to trimming and J lost 10 bases; unmatched junction nucleotides: 5. Germline V CDR1 and CDR2: SGHTA, FQGNSA. CDR3 sequence (DNA): TGTGCCAGCAGCCCCGGGACAGGGGGCGGAAAACTGTTTTTT. It yields the protein CASSPGTGGGKLFF.

The rearrangement uses TRBV5-5 and TRBJ2-7; D is possibly TRBD1 (5 bases). CDR1 is SGHKS and CDR2 is YYEKEE in the germline V gene (reference sequence). The CDR3 totals 14 residues. V lost 2 bases to trimming and J lost 3 bases, with 12 bases between them. The CDR3 DNA reads as TGTGCCAGCAGCTTCGGCCAGGGTGACTACGAGCAGTACTTC. It translates to CASSFGQGDYEQYF. Looking up the rest from reference TRBV5-5 and TRBJ2-7 gives the full variable domain: DAGVTQSPTHLIKTRGQQVTLRCSPISGHKSVSWYQQVLGQGPQFIFQYYEKEERGRGNFPDRFSARQFPNYSSELNVNALLLGDSALYLCASSFGQGDYEQYFGPGTRLTVT.

This clonotype has just a few counts. The chain joins TRBV4-1 to TRBJ1-1; unclear D gene. CDR1 is MGHRA, CDR2 YSYEKL, per germline. This CDR3 region has 15 residues. V gave up 1 base and J gave up 1 base, with 10 bases separating them. CDR3 loop: CASSQVGYRNTEAFF. The CDR3 nucleotides read TGCGCCAGCAGCCAAGTTGGATACAGGAACACTGAAGCTTTCTTT.

This chain joins TRBV5-5 and TRBJ1-3; D call uncertain. V was trimmed by 0 bases and J by 1 base, leaving 14 bases between them. CDR1 is SGHKS, CDR2 YYEKEE, per germline (reference sequence). CDR3 length: 17 residues. The CDR3: CASSLAGILSSGNTIYF. In nucleotides, the CDR3 is TGTGCCAGCAGCTTGGCCGGGATCCTGTCTTCTGGAAACACCATATATTTT.

This clonotype appeared a few times. The CDR3 region has the DNA TGTGCCAGCAGCGGTGGCATCTCTGGAAACACCATATATTTT. Translation gives CASSGGISGNTIYF. The genes are TRBV9 and TRBJ1-3, with D unclear. Trimming took 3 bases from V and 0 from J, leaving 7 bases between them. CDR3 length: 14 residues. Germline V gene lookup returns CDR1 SGDLS and CDR2 YYNGEE.